This TCR beta chain was identified in a study of shared clonotypes between healthy human individuals. As concerns this clone: What it binds is not known.

Whole-study findings and limits: A few donors shared about 4.8% of their naive CD4 clonotypes. Generation probabilities of non-shared clonotypes were lower (relative to those shared by all four donors). Naive subsets usually exceeded memory subsets in estimated richness.

TCRdb keeps only in-frame clones here, not all; method: immunoSEQ multiplex PCR. The sample includes 650,000 to 800,000 clones, just under 75% of them seen just once. The CDR3 totals 13 residues. V gave up 4 bases and J gave up 8 bases; unmatched junction bases: 3. CDR1 is MNHNS, CDR2 SASEGT, per germline. The sample consisted of memory CD4+ T cells sorted from blood. Subset here: CD45RA-negative fraction. The sequence came from a woman in her twenties or thirties in good health. The chain joins TRBV6-1 to TRBJ1-4, with 8 bases lining up with TRBD1. As DNA, the CDR3 is TGTGCCAGCAGTGCCTGGACAGGGGAAAAACTGTTTTTT. Amino acid sequence: CASSAWTGEKLFF.